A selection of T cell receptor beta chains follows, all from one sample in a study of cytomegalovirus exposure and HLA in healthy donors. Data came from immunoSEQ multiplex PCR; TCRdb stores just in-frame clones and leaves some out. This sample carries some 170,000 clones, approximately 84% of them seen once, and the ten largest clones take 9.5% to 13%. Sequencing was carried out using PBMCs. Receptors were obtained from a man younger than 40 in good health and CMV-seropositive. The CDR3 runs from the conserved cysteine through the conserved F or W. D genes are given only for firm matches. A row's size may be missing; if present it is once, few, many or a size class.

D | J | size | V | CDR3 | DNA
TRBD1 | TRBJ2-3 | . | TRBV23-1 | CASSQRTQGAGSTDTQYF | TGCGCCAGCAGTCAACGTACACAGGGGGCCGGCAGCACAGATACGCAGTATTTT
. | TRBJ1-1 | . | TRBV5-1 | CASSSPGNTEAFF | TGCGCCAGCAGCTCCCCAGGGAACACTGAAGCTTTCTTT
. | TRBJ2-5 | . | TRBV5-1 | CASSRGAEETQYF | TGCGCCAGCAGCCGGGGGGCCGAAGAGACCCAGTACTTC
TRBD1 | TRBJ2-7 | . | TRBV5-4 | CASSSDRGAYEQYF | TGTGCCAGCAGCTCGGACAGGGGAGCCTACGAGCAGTACTTC
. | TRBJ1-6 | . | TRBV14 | CASSHHRQPNNSPLHF | TGTGCCAGCAGCCACCACCGACAGCCTAATAATTCACCCCTCCACTTT
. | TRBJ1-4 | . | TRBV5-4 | CASSPDSGREKLFF | TGTGCCAGCAGCCCGGACTCGGGAAGGGAAAAACTGTTTTTT
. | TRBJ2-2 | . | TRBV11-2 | CASSVTGRGGSTGELFF | TGTGCCAGCAGCGTAACCGGTAGGGGAGGTAGTACCGGGGAGCTGTTTTTT
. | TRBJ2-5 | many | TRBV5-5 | CASSLGGGKETQYF | TGTGCCAGCAGCTTGGGAGGGGGAAAAGAGACCCAGTACTTC
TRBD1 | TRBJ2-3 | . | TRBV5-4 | CASSLVGQGEDTQYF | TGTGCCAGCAGCTTGGTGGGACAGGGTGAGGATACGCAGTATTTT
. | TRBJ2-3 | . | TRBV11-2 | CASSFGLTDTQYF | TGTGCCAGCAGCTTTGGACTGACAGATACGCAGTATTTT
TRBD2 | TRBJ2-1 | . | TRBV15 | CATSAGGDPYNEQFF | TGTGCCACCAGCGCCGGGGGGGATCCTTACAATGAGCAGTTCTTC
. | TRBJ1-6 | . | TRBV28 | CASAGDFSPLHF | TGTGCCAGCGCAGGGGATTTCTCACCCCTCCACTTT
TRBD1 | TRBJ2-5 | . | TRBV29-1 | CSVEEYGTAQETQYF | TGCAGCGTTGAAGAGTATGGGACAGCCCAAGAGACCCAGTACTTC
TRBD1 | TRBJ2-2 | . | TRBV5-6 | CASSPGTGANTGELFF | TGTGCCAGCAGCCCCGGGACAGGGGCGAACACCGGGGAGCTGTTTTTT
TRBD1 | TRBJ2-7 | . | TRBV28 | CASSLADRGREQYF | TGTGCCAGCAGTTTAGCGGACAGGGGGCGCGAGCAGTACTTC
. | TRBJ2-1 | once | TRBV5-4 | CASSLASLWRERGHNEQFF | TGTGCCAGCAGCTTGGCATCCTTATGGAGGGAGAGGGGCCACAATGAGCAGTTCTTC
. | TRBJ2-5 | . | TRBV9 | CASSVDSQETQYF | TGTGCCAGCAGCGTGGACAGCCAAGAGACCCAGTACTTC
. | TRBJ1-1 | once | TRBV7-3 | CASSFNGDTEAFF | TGTGCCAGCAGCTTCAACGGGGACACTGAAGCTTTCTTT
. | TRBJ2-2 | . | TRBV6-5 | CASSYSGRSGELFF | TGTGCCAGCAGTTACTCCGGTCGGTCCGGGGAGCTGTTTTTT
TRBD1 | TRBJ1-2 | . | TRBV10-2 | CASSVNRGNGYTF | TGCGCCAGCAGTGTCAACAGGGGGAATGGCTACACCTTC
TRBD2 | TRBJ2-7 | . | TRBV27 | CASRTSGHNSYEQYF | TGTGCCAGCAGAACTAGCGGGCACAACTCCTACGAGCAGTACTTC
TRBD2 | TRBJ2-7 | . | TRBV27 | CASIGLAGGGEQYF | TGTGCCTCTATAGGACTAGCGGGAGGGGGAGAGCAGTACTTC
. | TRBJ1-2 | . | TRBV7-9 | CASSLALGGEEGYTF | TGTGCCAGCAGCTTAGCGCTGGGGGGGGAAGAAGGCTACACCTTC
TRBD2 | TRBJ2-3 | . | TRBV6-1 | CASSEGLAETDTQYF | TGTGCCAGCAGTGAAGGACTAGCGGAAACAGATACGCAGTATTTT
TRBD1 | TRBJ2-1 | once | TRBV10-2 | CASTATGSGEQFF | TGCGCCAGCACCGCGACAGGGAGCGGTGAGCAGTTCTTC
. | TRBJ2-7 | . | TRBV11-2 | CASSLGGDYEQYF | TGTGCCAGCAGCTTAGGGGGAGATTACGAGCAGTACTTC
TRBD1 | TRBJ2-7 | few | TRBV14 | CASSQARAGGFYEQYF | TGTGCCAGCAGCCAAGCACGGGCAGGGGGCTTCTACGAGCAGTACTTC
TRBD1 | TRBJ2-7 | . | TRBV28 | CASSIGTADEQYF | TGTGCCAGCAGCATAGGGACAGCGGACGAGCAGTACTTC
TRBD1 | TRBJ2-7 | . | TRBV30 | CAWGTGGRGLEQYF | TGTGCCTGGGGTACAGGGGGCCGGGGGCTCGAGCAGTACTTC
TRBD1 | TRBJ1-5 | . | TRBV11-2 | CASTQGDQPQHF | TGTGCCAGCACCCAGGGGGACCAGCCCCAGCATTTT
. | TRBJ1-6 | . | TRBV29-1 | CSVSQGLSNSPLHF | TGCAGCGTGTCACAGGGCCTTAGTAATTCACCCCTCCACTTT
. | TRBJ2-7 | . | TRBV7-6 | CASSVSDRAYEQYF | TGTGCCAGCAGCGTCTCCGACAGAGCCTACGAGCAGTACTTC
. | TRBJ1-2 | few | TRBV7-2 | CASSLGGGADGYTF | TGTGCCAGCAGCTTAGGTGGGGGGGCAGATGGCTACACCTTC
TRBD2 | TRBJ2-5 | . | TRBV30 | CASRSGGSQETQYF | TGTGCCTCACGGAGCGGGGGGTCACAAGAGACCCAGTACTTC
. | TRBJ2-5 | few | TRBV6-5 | CASMRGGQETQYF | TGTGCCAGCATGCGAGGAGGCCAAGAGACCCAGTACTTC
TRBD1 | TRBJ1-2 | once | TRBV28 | CATSGQGFGYTF | TGTGCCACCAGTGGACAGGGGTTTGGCTACACCTTC